The 17 T cell receptor beta chains in this list originate from one sample, sequenced in a study of neurological immune-mediated disorders. Time point noted: longitudinal time-point 1 (baseline). TCRdb reanalysed the 5' RACE reads using MiXCR and keeps one entry per CDR3 protein. The sample lists 64,000 or so distinct CDR3 sequences; 10% were seen once. Input material: PBMCs. The receptors derive from a man younger than 45 in good health.

This clonotype was picked up many times. The V call is TRBV29-1, the J call TRBJ2-3; TRBD1 might be the D (6 bases). The germline V and J ends were trimmed by 6 bases and 4 bases, with 11 bases remaining between them. The CDR3 has 12 amino acids. The germline gives CDR1 SQVTM, CDR2 ANQGSEA. The CDR3 here is CSVQRQADTQYF. The CDR3 DNA reads as TGCAGCGTACAACGACAGGCAGATACGCAGTATTTT.

This clonotype was seen ten or more times. CDR3 amino acids: CASSGMNTGELFF. CDR3 nucleotide sequence: TGCGCCAGTAGCGGGATGAACACCGGGGAGCTGTTTTTT. V and J are TRBV10-1 and TRBJ2-2; 8 bases line up with TRBD2. This CDR3 is 13 amino acids long. V lost 9 bases to trimming and J lost 1 base; unmatched junction nucleotides: 1. CDR1 is WNHNN, CDR2 SYGVQD, per germline (reference sequence).

V gene TRBV10-3 combines with J gene TRBJ2-2; no clear D. This CDR3 is built from 13 residues. Trimming cost V 4 bases and J 3 bases, with 6 bases left between them. Germline V CDR1 and CDR2: ENHRY, SYGVKD. The CDR3 DNA is TGTGCCATCAGTGGGACGGACACCGGGGAGCTGTTTTTT. It is translated as CAISGTDTGELFF.

The chain is built from TRBV7-2 and TRBJ2-7, with D perhaps matching TRBD1 or TRBD2 (7 bases each). Germline values: CDR1 SGHTA, CDR2 FQGNSA. The CDR3 totals 15 residues. Trimming took 5 bases from V and 3 from J, leaving 17 bases between them. The CDR3 coding sequence is TGTGCCAGCAGCCAGGGGGGAGGGGGGCTCTACGAGCAGTACTTC. Amino acid sequence: CASSQGGGGLYEQYF.

This clonotype was found many times. The V and J genes are TRBV7-3 and TRBJ1-1; D possibly corresponds to TRBD1 (6 bases). Trimming shortened V by 5 bases and J by 3 bases, and 10 bases separated the two germline ends. The germline V gene has CDR1 SGHTA and CDR2 FQGTGA. The CDR3 has 13 amino acids. The CDR3 DNA follows: TGTGCCAGCAGCCCAGGGGTGGACACTGAAGCTTTCTTT. Translation: CASSPGVDTEAFF.

This clonotype occurred many times. The rearrangement uses TRBV15 and TRBJ2-5; D is unclear. There are 15 residues in the CDR3. Germline CDR1 and CDR2: LNHNV and YYDKDF (reference sequence). Between the trimmed V and J ends, which lost 0 bases and 4 bases, there was a span of 12 bases. Written as DNA, the CDR3 is TGTGCCACCAGCAGAGATACGACGATAGGAGAGACCCAGTACTTC. Amino acids: CATSRDTTIGETQYF.

The chain employs TRBV2 and TRBJ1-4; perhaps TRBD1 as D (5 bases). The CDR3 loop spans 12 amino acids. Germline V CDR1 and CDR2: SNHLY, FYNNEI. Deletions cut 7 bases from V and 5 bases from J, with 8 bases between. For the CDR3, the DNA is TGTGCCAGCAACCAGGGAAATGAAAAACTGTTTTTT. Protein: CASNQGNEKLFF. The variable domain in full, with the rest retrieved from reference TRBV2 and TRBJ1-4, is EPEVTQTPSHQVTQMGQEVILRCVPISNHLYFYWYRQILGQKVEFLVSFYNNEISEKSEIFDDQFSVERPDGSNFTLKIRSTKLEDSAMYFCASNQGNEKLFFGSGTQLSVL.

This clonotype was seen many times. The chain has TRBV29-1 and TRBJ2-7; 9 bases are a match to TRBD1. Per the germline V gene, CDR1 is SQVTM and CDR2 is ANQGSEA. The CDR3 has 13 residues. The J segment lost 3 bases and the V segment lost 7 bases, leaving 7 bases of the junction unmatched. CDR3 amino acids: CSAGTGLDYEQYF. CDR3 sequence (DNA): TGCAGCGCCGGGACAGGGTTGGACTACGAGCAGTACTTC.

There are many counts of this clonotype. The chain recombines TRBV2 with TRBJ1-2; 7 bases align to TRBD1. V lost 1 base and J lost 0; bases outside the gene matches: 8. The CDR3 extends over 17 amino acids. Germline V gene data show CDR1 as SNHLY and CDR2 as FYNNEI. The CDR3 region is CASSEGQGRSSNYGYTF. DNA for the CDR3: TGTGCCAGCAGTGAAGGACAGGGTAGAAGTTCTAACTATGGCTACACCTTC. The full variable domain, rest sourced from reference TRBV2 and TRBJ1-2, is EPEVTQTPSHQVTQMGQEVILRCVPISNHLYFYWYRQILGQKVEFLVSFYNNEISEKSEIFDDQFSVERPDGSNFTLKIRSTKLEDSAMYFCASSEGQGRSSNYGYTFGSGTRLTVV.

The table lists this clonotype with many counts. This chain joins TRBV4-1 and TRBJ1-1, with a possible D match to TRBD1 (5 bases). The germline gives CDR1 MGHRA, CDR2 YSYEKL. V was trimmed by 4 bases and J by 2 bases, leaving 11 bases between them. This CDR3 spans 14 amino acids. CDR3 in amino acids: CASSPLTANTEAFF. In nucleotides, the CDR3 is TGCGCCAGCAGCCCTCTGACAGCCAACACTGAAGCTTTCTTT.

Ten or more counts support this clonotype. The rearrangement joins TRBV12-3 or TRBV12-4 to TRBJ2-5; possibly TRBD1 or TRBD2 for D (6 bases each). The length of the CDR3 is 16 residues. V was clipped by 7 bases and J by 1 base, with 19 bases between them. CDR3 residues: CASTPGGGTSQETQYF. CDR3 in DNA: TGTGCCAGCACTCCCGGGGGCGGGACGTCCCAAGAGACCCAGTACTTC.

This clonotype was detected ten times or more. The chain employs TRBV20-1 and TRBJ2-7; D possibly corresponds to TRBD1 (5 bases). Germline-derived CDR1 and CDR2 are DFQATT and SNEGSKA (reference sequence). The CDR3 runs to 14 residues. V was clipped by 1 base and J by 0 bases, with 10 bases between them. The CDR3 protein is CSARGVGDSYEQYF. The CDR3 DNA is TGCAGTGCTAGAGGGGTAGGGGACTCCTACGAGCAGTACTTC.

Notes on this clonotype: A much larger clone is a single base away; this may be a read error. The V call is TRBV5-1, the J call TRBJ1-2; possible D gene TRBD1, 6 bases. From germline, CDR1 is SGHRS and CDR2 YFSETQ. This CDR3 has 13 residues. V was shortened by 2 bases and J by 10 bases, with 15 bases between the two germline ends. The CDR3 protein is CASSLPGVGVYTF. The CDR3 DNA sequence: TGCGCCAGCAGCTTACCAGGGGTTGGTGTCTACACCTTC.

This clonotype was counted many times. The chain has TRBV9 and TRBJ2-7, with D possibly being TRBD1 (6 bases). Germline V gives CDR1 SGDLS, CDR2 YYNGEE. There are 15 residues in the CDR3. Trimming pared 0 bases from V and 0 bases from J, leaving 10 bases between. The CDR3 region is CASSVAAGVSYEQYF. CDR3 DNA sequence: TGTGCCAGCAGCGTAGCAGCAGGGGTCTCCTACGAGCAGTACTTC.

This clonotype appeared many times. The chain has TRBV5-1 and TRBJ2-1; possibly TRBD2 for D (5 bases). Trimming took 5 bases from V and 3 from J, leaving 12 bases between them. In germline, CDR1 is SGHRS, CDR2 YFSETQ. This CDR3 is built from 14 residues. The CDR3 loop reads CASSRAENYNEQFF. CDR3 sequence (DNA): TGCGCCAGCAGTCGAGCGGAGAACTACAATGAGCAGTTCTTC.

As to this clonotype: A much larger clone sits a single nucleotide away, making a read error possible. The rearrangement joins TRBV18 to TRBJ2-7; 10 bases match TRBD1. This CDR3 is 14 amino acids long. Looked up from germline, CDR1 is KGHSH and CDR2 is LQKENI. The V gene end was trimmed by 11 bases and the J gene end by 5 bases; junction bases not matched to a gene: 12. The CDR3 sequence is CAGTRQGAINEQYF. Written as DNA, the CDR3 is TGTGCCGGCACCCGACAGGGGGCAATAAACGAGCAGTACTTC.

This clonotype occurred many times. The chain is built from TRBV10-3 and TRBJ2-5, with D maybe TRBD2 (6 bases). Trimming shortened V by 5 bases and J by 3 bases, and 16 bases separated the two germline ends. Germline loops: CDR1 ENHRY, CDR2 SYGVKD. The CDR3 consists of 15 residues. This chain's CDR3 is CAISRELAEKETQYF. CDR3 DNA: TGTGCCATCAGTCGTGAACTAGCCGAAAAAGAGACCCAGTACTTC.